These 15 T cell receptor beta chains share one sample of origin, sequenced in a study of CD8 T cells in ankylosing spondylitis. One entry per CDR3 protein, called by TCRdb with MiXCR from the 5' RACE reads. Of approximately 210,000 distinct CDR3 sequences in the sample, 9.5% to 15% were seen once. Material: blood, either unsorted or a sorted T cell fraction (not recorded which). The receptor set was obtained from a male donor with ankylosing spondylitis or in good health (not recorded which).

CDR3 protein: CASSLIPMRMNTEAFF. The CDR3 DNA reads TGTGCCAGCAGTTTAATCCCGATGCGGATGAACACTGAAGCTTTCTTT. The chain is built from TRBV12-3 or TRBV12-4 and TRBJ1-1; D gene uncertain. V shed 2 bases and J shed 0 bases, with 13 bases lying between them. This CDR3 contains 16 residues.

This clonotype turned up a few times. V usage is TRBV6-5 and J usage is TRBJ2-7; TRBD1 is a possible D gene (5 bases). The ends were cut back, 1 base at V and 2 bases at J, with 12 bases in the middle. The CDR3 is 15 amino acids. Per germline, CDR1 MNHEY and CDR2 SVGAGI. CDR3 sequence reads: CASSYLSQGTYEQYF. The CDR3 DNA sequence: TGTGCCAGCAGTTACTTATCGCAGGGAACCTACGAGCAGTACTTC.

The table lists this clonotype with many counts. This CDR3 is CASSLGLGQPQHF. The CDR3 coding sequence is TGTGCCAGCAGTCTCGGGCTAGGGCAGCCCCAGCATTTT. This chain uses TRBV27 with TRBJ1-5; D remains unclear. This CDR3 comprises 13 residues. Germline CDR1 reads MNHEY; CDR2 reads SMNVEV (reference sequence). V lost 5 bases and J lost 7, with 12 bases in between.

This clonotype showed up many times. The chain uses TRBV7-9 and TRBJ2-7; TRBD1 is a possible D gene (5 bases). The V and J ends lost 5 bases and 5 bases respectively, with 19 bases between them. The CDR3 consists of 15 residues. Germline CDR1 SEHNR, CDR2 FQNEAQ (reference sequence). The CDR3 sequence is CASSKQDYNSDEQYF. DNA for the CDR3: TGTGCCAGCAGCAAACAGGATTATAACTCGGACGAGCAGTACTTC.

The chain uses TRBV7-8 and TRBJ1-4; TRBD1 agrees at 8 bases. CDR1 SGHVS and CDR2 FQNEAQ come from the germline V gene. This CDR3 region has 16 residues. V shed 5 bases, J shed 1 base, and the junction held 6 bases outside the gene matches. The CDR3 coding sequence is TGTGCCAGCAGCCCCTCCAGGGGGCAAACTAATGAAAAACTGTTTTTT. Its protein is CASSPSRGQTNEKLFF.

The chain links TRBV14 to TRBJ2-3; 14 positions match TRBD2. Looked up from germline, CDR1 is SGHDN and CDR2 is FVKESK. The V and J ends lost 10 bases and 4 bases, in that order; junction bases with no gene match: 4. The CDR3 has 14 residues. CDR3 coding DNA: TGTGCCACCCGACTAGCGGGAGGGTCAGATACGCAGTATTTT. Encoded protein: CATRLAGGSDTQYF.

This clonotype was counted between two and nine times. This rearrangement joins TRBV5-1 to TRBJ2-7; 7 bases are a match to TRBD1. V gave up 5 bases and J gave up 3 bases; unmatched junction bases: 8. Per germline, CDR1 SGHRS and CDR2 YFSETQ. The CDR3 runs 14 residues. In DNA form, the CDR3 reads TGCGCCAGCAGAGAGGGGGCGGGTTTCTACGAGCAGTACTTC. As protein: CASREGAGFYEQYF.

CDR3: CASSLGGMETQYF. CDR3 nucleotides: TGTGCCAGCAGCTTAGGAGGGATGGAGACCCAGTACTTC. The chain carries TRBV7-9 and TRBJ2-5, with D possibly TRBD2 on 5 matching bases. CDR3 length: 13 residues. V shed 1 base and J shed 5 bases, with 8 bases lying between them. Looked up from germline, CDR1 is SEHNR and CDR2 is FQNEAQ (reference sequence).

The rearrangement joins TRBV7-9 to TRBJ1-1; D possibly corresponds to TRBD1 (5 bases). The germline V and J ends were trimmed by 1 base and 3 bases, with 9 bases remaining between them. The germline gives CDR1 SEHNR, CDR2 FQNEAQ (reference sequence). The CDR3 is 14 residues long. CDR3 sequence: CASSLGWGYTEAFF. CDR3 in DNA: TGTGCCAGCAGCTTAGGCTGGGGGTACACTGAAGCTTTCTTT.

The chain recombines TRBV2 with TRBJ2-3; D unclear. In germline, CDR1 is SNHLY, CDR2 FYNNEI. V gave up 8 bases and J gave up 2 bases, with 11 bases separating them. The CDR3 is 13 residues long. The CDR3, as DNA: TGTGCCAGCCTTACGCCGGACACAGATACGCAGTATTTT. It translates to CASLTPDTDTQYF.

This clonotype has ten or more counts. The V and J genes are TRBV5-1 and TRBJ2-1, with 10 bases fitting TRBD1. The CDR3 loop spans 14 amino acids. The germline V gene has CDR1 SGHRS and CDR2 YFSETQ. V lost 8 bases and J lost 5; bases outside the gene matches: 7. CDR3 region: CASYRDRGDNEQFF. As DNA, the CDR3 is TGCGCCAGTTACAGGGACAGGGGAGACAATGAGCAGTTCTTC.

CDR3 DNA sequence: TGTGCCAGCAGTAACCGGGACAGGGGCGCTGAAGCTTTCTTT. Amino acid sequence: CASSNRDRGAEAFF. This sequence joins TRBV12-3 or TRBV12-4 and TRBJ1-1; 10 nucleotides agree with TRBD1. This CDR3 is built from 14 residues. The V gene end was trimmed by 5 bases and the J gene end by 6 bases; junction bases not matched to a gene: 6.

The sample holds a few counts of this clonotype. This chain links TRBV5-6 with TRBJ2-7; 8 nucleotides agree with TRBD1. Germline V CDR1 and CDR2: SGHDT, YYEEEE. The CDR3 covers 14 residues. V was pared by 2 bases and J by 2 bases, with 3 bases of the junction left unmatched. CDR3 amino acids: CASSFSGGAYEQYF. The CDR3 region has the DNA TGTGCCAGCAGCTTCTCAGGGGGCGCCTACGAGCAGTACTTC.

This chain joins TRBV5-1 and TRBJ2-1; 9 positions match TRBD1. CDR1 is SGHRS, CDR2 YFSETQ, per germline. The CDR3 has 17 amino acids. V lost 4 bases and J lost 6; bases outside the gene matches: 14. The CDR3 reads CASSQYLGQGGFNEQFF. The CDR3 DNA follows: TGCGCCAGCAGCCAATACCTGGGACAGGGAGGGTTCAATGAGCAGTTCTTC.

This clonotype came up a few times. The CDR3 DNA sequence: TGCAGCGTTGAAGATCTTCAAGTGGCAGAGACCCAGTACTTC. Its translation: CSVEDLQVAETQYF. This rearrangement joins TRBV29-1 to TRBJ2-5; D is undetermined. Trimming pared 0 bases from V and 4 bases from J, leaving 12 bases between. Per the germline V gene, CDR1 is SQVTM and CDR2 is ANQGSEA. CDR3 length: 14 residues. The whole variable domain, remainder taken from reference TRBV29-1 and TRBJ2-5, is SAVISQKPSRDICQRGTSLTIQCQVDSQVTMMFWYRQQPGQSLTLIATANQGSEATYESGFVIDKFPISRPNLTFSTLTVSNMSPEDSSIYLCSVEDLQVAETQYFGPGTRLLVL.